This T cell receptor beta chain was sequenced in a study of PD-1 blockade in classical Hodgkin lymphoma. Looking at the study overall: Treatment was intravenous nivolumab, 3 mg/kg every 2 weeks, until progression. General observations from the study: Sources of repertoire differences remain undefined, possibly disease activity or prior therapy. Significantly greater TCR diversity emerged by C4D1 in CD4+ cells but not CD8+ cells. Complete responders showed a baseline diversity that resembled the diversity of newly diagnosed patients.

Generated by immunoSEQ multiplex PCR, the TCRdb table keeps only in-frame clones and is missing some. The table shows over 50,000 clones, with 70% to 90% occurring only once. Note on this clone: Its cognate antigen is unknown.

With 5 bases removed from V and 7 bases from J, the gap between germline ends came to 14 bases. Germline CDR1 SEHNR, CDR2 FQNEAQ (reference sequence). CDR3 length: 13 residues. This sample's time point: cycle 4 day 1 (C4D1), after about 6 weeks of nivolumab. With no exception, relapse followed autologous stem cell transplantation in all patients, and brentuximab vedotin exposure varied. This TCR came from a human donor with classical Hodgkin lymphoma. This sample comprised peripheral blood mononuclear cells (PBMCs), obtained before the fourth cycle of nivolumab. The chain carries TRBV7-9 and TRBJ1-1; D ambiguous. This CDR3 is CASSASGRSEAFF. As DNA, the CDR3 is TGTGCCAGCAGCGCCTCCGGGAGAAGTGAAGCTTTCTTT.